Below, 20 T cell receptor beta chains from the same sample are listed, as sequenced in a study of T cell responses to AZD1222 COVID-19 vaccine. TCRdb's table, derived via immunoSEQ multiplex PCR, lists solely in-frame clones and lacks some. The sample includes 90,000 to 130,000 clones, 81% of them seen just once. Source: peripheral blood, taken on day 0 of AZD1222 vaccination. These receptors all stem from an adult in good health.

This clone was seen more than once but under ten times. The V gene is TRBV23-1, the J gene TRBJ2-2; TRBD2 aligns across 9 bases. TRBV23-1 is assigned to the ORF class and has an uncertain function. The CDR3 has 16 residues. After removal of 4 bases from V and 3 bases from J, the junction contained 6 bases not matched to a gene. The CDR3 loop is CASSPAGGYYTGELFF. The DNA of the CDR3 is TGCGCCAGCAGTCCAGCGGGGGGTTACTACACCGGGGAGCTGTTTTTT.

In its sample, this clone was seen once. This rearrangement joins TRBV5-1 to TRBJ1-2, with D maybe TRBD1 (5 bases). CDR1 and CDR2 from the germline V gene are SGHRS and YFSETQ. V lost 0 bases and J 8 bases, leaving 14 bases between the germline ends. The CDR3 has 14 amino acids. In DNA form, the CDR3 reads TGCGCCAGCAGCTTGGGAGCAGGGAGGGACGGCTACACCTTC. Its protein product is CASSLGAGRDGYTF.

Turning to this clone: Other DNA sequences in the sample encode the same CDR3. The chain is built from TRBV7-2 and TRBJ2-1, with TRBD2 matching over 12 bases. Unmatched junction bases numbered 9, after V lost 5 bases and J lost 7 bases. This CDR3 has 16 residues. Germline CDR1 SGHTA, CDR2 FQGNSA. CDR3 region: CASSLGGLAGGNEQFF. DNA for the CDR3: TGTGCCAGCAGCCTGGGGGGGCTAGCGGGAGGGAATGAGCAGTTCTTC.

V usage is TRBV6-2 or TRBV6-3 and J usage is TRBJ1-1; no clear D. Between the trimmed V and J ends, which lost 2 bases and 3 bases, there was a span of 4 bases. CDR1 is MNHEY, CDR2 SVGEGT, per germline. The CDR3 has 12 residues. The CDR3 loop reads CASSYGHTEAFF. DNA of the CDR3: TGTGCCAGCAGTTACGGACACACTGAAGCTTTCTTT.

This sequence joins TRBV9 and TRBJ2-1; D not certain. The germline V gene has CDR1 SGDLS and CDR2 YYNGEE. The CDR3 extends over 15 amino acids. V was trimmed by 3 bases and J by 10 bases, leaving 20 bases between them. The CDR3 reads CASSAGKGHTDEQFF. DNA for the CDR3: TGTGCCAGCAGCGCCGGTAAGGGCCACACCGACGAGCAGTTCTTC.

The genes are TRBV19 and TRBJ1-1; D unclear. This CDR3 contains 14 residues. Germline assignment: CDR1 LNHDA and CDR2 SQIVND (reference sequence). V was cut by 2 bases and J by 0 bases, with 7 bases left in between. The DNA for the CDR3 is TGTGCCAGTAGTATACAGCCATTGAACACTGAAGCTTTCTTT. Encoded protein: CASSIQPLNTEAFF.

The chain couples TRBV5-4 to TRBJ2-2; D tentatively reads TRBD1 or TRBD2 (5 bases each). The CDR3 covers 15 residues. In germline, CDR1 is SGHNT, CDR2 YYREEE (reference sequence). V was pared by 2 bases and J by 6 bases, with 14 bases between. As DNA, the CDR3 is TGTGCCAGCAGCTTCGGACATTCGGGGTCCGGGGAGCTGTTTTTT. Its translation: CASSFGHSGSGELFF.

The CDR3 reads CASSQGWGPNYGYTF. The DNA for the CDR3 is TGTGCCAGCAGCCAAGGCTGGGGACCAAACTATGGCTACACCTTC. The V call is TRBV14, the J call TRBJ1-2; D is perhaps TRBD1 (5 bases). The V and J ends lost 1 base and 2 bases respectively, with 11 bases between them. CDR3 length: 15 amino acids. Germline CDR1 reads SGHDN; CDR2 reads FVKESK.

The chain has TRBV6-2 or TRBV6-3 and TRBJ2-5; TRBD2 matches 8 bases. Germline V gene lookup returns CDR1 MNHEY and CDR2 SVGEGT. V shed 2 bases, J shed 5 bases, and the junction held 4 bases outside the gene matches. This CDR3 has 14 residues. CDR3 protein: CASSYTGGPETQYF. Written as DNA, the CDR3 is TGTGCCAGCAGTTACACGGGGGGGCCCGAGACCCAGTACTTC.

This chain joins TRBV5-1 and TRBJ1-3, with D unclear. Trimming removed 3 bases at V and 0 bases at J, with 10 bases between. In germline, CDR1 is SGHRS, CDR2 YFSETQ. This CDR3 is 15 amino acids long. The CDR3 loop reads CASSYYRNSGNTIYF. CDR3 bases: TGCGCCAGCAGCTATTATCGGAACTCTGGAAACACCATATATTTT. The full variable domain, rest sourced from reference TRBV5-1 and TRBJ1-3, is KAGVTQTPRYLIKTRGQQVTLSCSPISGHRSVSWYQQTPGQGLQFLFEYFSETQRNKGNFPGRFSGRQFSNSRSEMNVSTLELGDSALYLCASSYYRNSGNTIYFGEGSWLTVV.

V is TRBV10-2 and J is TRBJ2-1, with D perhaps TRBD2 (6 bases). The length of the CDR3 is 12 residues. V dropped 5 bases and J dropped 7 bases, with 9 bases sitting between them. In germline, CDR1 is WSHSY, CDR2 SAAADI. CDR3: CASSHGSNEQFF. DNA of the CDR3: TGCGCCAGCAGTCACGGGAGTAATGAGCAGTTCTTC.

CDR3 coding DNA: TGTGCCAGTAGTTGGTATGAGGAAGCTTTCTTT. This gives the protein CASSWYEEAFF. This chain joins TRBV19 and TRBJ1-1, with D unresolved. CDR3 length: 11 residues. V was shortened by 5 bases and J by 8 bases, with 9 bases between the two germline ends. Germline assignment: CDR1 LNHDA and CDR2 SQIVND (reference sequence).

This rearrangement joins TRBV2 to TRBJ1-5; D is possibly TRBD1 (6 bases). The germline gives CDR1 SNHLY, CDR2 FYNNEI. V was trimmed by 7 bases and J by 4 bases, leaving 17 bases between them. The length of the CDR3 is 15 residues. The CDR3 nucleotides read TGTGCCAGCACCGAATCCGGGACAAAGAATCAGCCCCAGCATTTT. This gives the protein CASTESGTKNQPQHF.

The chain recombines TRBV4-3 with TRBJ2-1; 7 bases map to TRBD1. Trimming at V came to 3 bases and at J to 5 bases, leaving 13 bases not matched to a gene. CDR3 length: 17 residues. Per the germline V gene, CDR1 is LGHNA and CDR2 is YSLEER. The CDR3 nucleotides are TGCGCCAGCAGCCAGACGACAGGGTTAGGGACCCACAATGAGCAGTTCTTC. It is translated as CASSQTTGLGTHNEQFF.

The genes are TRBV12-3 or TRBV12-4 and TRBJ1-1, with D tentatively TRBD1 (5 bases). This CDR3 region has 13 residues. Trimming shortened V by 7 bases and J by 1 base, and 10 bases separated the two germline ends. CDR3 residues: CASTGTGNTEAFF. In DNA form, the CDR3 reads TGTGCCAGCACCGGCACAGGGAACACTGAAGCTTTCTTT.

The chain joins TRBV9 to TRBJ1-2; 8 bases are shared with TRBD1. In germline, CDR1 is SGDLS, CDR2 YYNGEE. Trimming cost V 3 bases and J 6 bases; bases outside gene matches: 7. CDR3 size: 14 residues. The CDR3, as DNA: TGTGCCAGCAGCGCTACTGGACAGGGCGATGGCTACACCTTC. It yields the protein CASSATGQGDGYTF.

The J gene is TRBJ1-6, the V gene TRBV30, with no clear D. Germline CDR1 and CDR2: GTSNPN and SVGIG (reference sequence). This CDR3 has 13 residues. The V and J ends lost 1 base and 6 bases respectively, with 7 bases between them. The CDR3 loop is CAWSEWTNSPLHF. DNA for the CDR3: TGTGCCTGGAGTGAATGGACTAATTCACCCCTCCACTTT.

The chain has TRBV6-6 and TRBJ1-1; 10 positions match TRBD1. The CDR3 runs 15 residues. Trimming at V came to 6 bases and at J to 5 bases, leaving 9 bases not matched to a gene. Germline V gene data show CDR1 as MNHNY and CDR2 as SVGAGI (reference sequence). The CDR3 here is CASRTTGTGDTEAFF. The CDR3 DNA sequence: TGTGCCAGCAGGACTACCGGGACAGGGGATACTGAAGCTTTCTTT.

The chain combines TRBV2 with TRBJ1-1; a possible D gene is TRBD1 (5 bases). V gave up 6 bases and J gave up 1 base, with 12 bases separating them. Germline V CDR1 and CDR2: SNHLY, FYNNEI. The length of the CDR3 is 14 residues. CDR3 in amino acids: CASSKQGGNTEAFF. The CDR3, as DNA: TGTGCCAGCAGCAAGCAGGGAGGGAACACTGAAGCTTTCTTT.

CDR3 in amino acids: CASSTNRGGNEAFF. The CDR3 DNA is TGTGCCAGCAGTACCAACAGGGGGGGGAATGAAGCTTTCTTT. This sequence joins TRBV27 and TRBJ1-1; 8 nucleotides line up with TRBD1. The J segment lost 7 bases and the V segment lost 5 bases, leaving 9 bases of the junction unmatched. Germline CDR1 and CDR2: MNHEY and SMNVEV (reference sequence). The CDR3 runs to 14 residues.